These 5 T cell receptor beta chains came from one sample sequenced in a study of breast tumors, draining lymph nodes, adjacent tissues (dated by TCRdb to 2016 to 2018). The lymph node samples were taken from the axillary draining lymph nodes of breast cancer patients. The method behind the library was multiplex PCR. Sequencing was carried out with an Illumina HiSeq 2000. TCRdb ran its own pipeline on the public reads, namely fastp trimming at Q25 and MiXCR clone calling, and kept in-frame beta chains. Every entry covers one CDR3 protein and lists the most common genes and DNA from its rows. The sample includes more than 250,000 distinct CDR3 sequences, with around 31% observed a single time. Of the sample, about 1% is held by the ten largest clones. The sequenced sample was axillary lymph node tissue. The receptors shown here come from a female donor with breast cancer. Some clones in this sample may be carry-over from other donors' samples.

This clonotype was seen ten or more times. The CDR3 DNA follows: TGTGCCAGCAGCTTAGCTAGCGGGGTTAACTACGAGCAGTACTTC. Amino acids: CASSLASGVNYEQYF. The chain links TRBV13 to TRBJ2-7, with TRBD2 identical over 9 bases. V shed 1 base and J 3 bases; nucleotides not matched to a gene: 4. The CDR3 runs 15 residues. Germline V lookup: CDR1 PRHDT, CDR2 FYEKMQ (reference sequence).

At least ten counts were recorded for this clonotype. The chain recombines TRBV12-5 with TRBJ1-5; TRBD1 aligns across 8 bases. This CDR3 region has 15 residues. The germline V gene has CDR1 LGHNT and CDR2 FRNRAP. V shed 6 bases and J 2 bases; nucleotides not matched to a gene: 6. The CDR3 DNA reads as TGTGCTAGTGGCTCACCAGGGGGCGGCAATCAGCCCCAGCATTTT. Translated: CASGSPGGGNQPQHF.

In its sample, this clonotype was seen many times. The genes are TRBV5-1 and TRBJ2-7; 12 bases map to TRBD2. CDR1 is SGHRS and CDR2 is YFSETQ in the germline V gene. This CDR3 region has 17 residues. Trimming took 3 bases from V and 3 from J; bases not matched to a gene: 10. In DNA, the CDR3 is TGCGCCAGCAGCTCCCAACCTAGCGGGAGGGACAACTACGAGCAGTACTTC. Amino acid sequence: CASSSQPSGRDNYEQYF. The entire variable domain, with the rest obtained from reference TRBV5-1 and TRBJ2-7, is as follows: KAGVTQTPRYLIKTRGQQVTLSCSPISGHRSVSWYQQTPGQGLQFLFEYFSETQRNKGNFPGRFSGRQFSNSRSEMNVSTLELGDSALYLCASSSQPSGRDNYEQYFGPGTRLTVT.

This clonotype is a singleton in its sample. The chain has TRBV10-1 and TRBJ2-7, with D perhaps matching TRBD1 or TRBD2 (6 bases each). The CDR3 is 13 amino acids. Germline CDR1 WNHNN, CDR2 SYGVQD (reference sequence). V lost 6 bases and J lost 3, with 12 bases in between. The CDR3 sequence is CASSGGAYYEQYF. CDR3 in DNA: TGCGCCAGCAGCGGGGGCGCATACTACGAGCAGTACTTC.

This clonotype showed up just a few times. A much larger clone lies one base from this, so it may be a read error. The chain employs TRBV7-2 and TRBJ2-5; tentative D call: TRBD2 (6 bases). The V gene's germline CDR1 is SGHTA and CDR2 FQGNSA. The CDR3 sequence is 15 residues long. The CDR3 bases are TGTGCCAGCAGCTTATCGGAGGGGAGAGGGGAGACCCAGCACTTC. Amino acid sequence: CASSLSEGRGETQHF.